This T cell receptor beta chain was recovered during a study of T cells in Graves' hyperthyroidism and ophthalmopathy. Study-wide results and limits: Among thyroid clonotypes expanded above 0.001, most also appeared in blood.

Inclusion characteristics of ophthalmopathy patients comprised a Clinical Activity Score of at least 3, a NOSPECS grade of at least 4, and duration under 3 months. Diagnoses were established using clinical symptoms, serum thyroxine and TRAb, thyroid ultrasound and orbital computed tomography. Using RNA transcripts as the source, TCR beta CDR3 regions were amplified. Carried out on the TCR CDR3, a first-round RT-PCR used the HTBI primer set. TCRdb independently ran MiXCR on the multiplex PCR reads; one entry per CDR3 protein. Altogether roughly 640,000 distinct CDR3 sequences are present, 15% to 20% being singletons, with the ten largest covering roughly 3.5%. The sample holds many counts of this clonotype. The antigen is not known. From germline, CDR1 is SGHRS and CDR2 YFSETQ. Trimming removed 4 bases at V and 5 bases at J, with 20 bases between. The CDR3 spans 16 residues.

This clonotype was sampled from a woman in her 40s with Graves' ophthalmopathy. Sequencing input: blood. This chain joins TRBV5-1 and TRBJ2-3; TRBD2 is a possible D gene (6 bases). The CDR3 is CASSEPSLGSGDTQYF. In nucleotides, the CDR3 is TGCGCCAGCAGCGAACCGTCTTTGGGTAGCGGAGATACGCAGTATTTT.